A single sample gave rise to the 26 T cell receptor beta chains below, sequenced in a study of high-grade serous ovarian cancer treatment subgroups. Repertoires were generated with immunoSEQ multiplex PCR, while TCRdb's copy carries only in-frame clones and drops some. The data hold 10,000 to 12,000 clones, with around 68% observed a single time. Tumor samples were taken before definitive surgery or chemotherapy. Sequencing input: tumor tissue. The receptors originated from a human donor with high-grade serous ovarian cancer.

The genes are TRBV27 and TRBJ2-7, with a weak D call TRBD2 (5 bases). With 0 bases removed from V and 12 bases from J, the gap between germline ends came to 15 bases. The CDR3 totals 13 residues. Germline lookup yields CDR1 MNHEY and CDR2 SMNVEV (reference sequence). The CDR3 region has the DNA TGTGCCAGCAGTTTATCTTTGGACTCCTCGCCGTACTTC. Protein sequence: CASSLSLDSSPYF.

The chain employs TRBV7-8 and TRBJ1-1; 10 bases line up with TRBD1. This CDR3 region has 14 residues. CDR1 is SGHVS and CDR2 is FQNEAQ in the germline V gene. J gave up 6 bases and V 5 bases, and 6 bases lay outside the gene matches. The DNA for the CDR3 is TGTGCCAGCAGCCAAGGACAGGGGGAGGCTGAAGCTTTCTTT. Protein product: CASSQGQGEAEAFF. Full variable domain (outside the CDR3, taken from reference TRBV7-8 and TRBJ1-1): GAGVSQSPRYKVAKRGQDVALRCDPISGHVSLFWYQQALGQGPEFLTYFQNEAQLDKSGLPSDRFFAERPEGSVSTLKIQRTQQEDSAVYLCASSQGQGEAEAFFGQGTRLTVV.

V and J are TRBV19 and TRBJ2-7, with 7 bases fitting TRBD1. Germline values: CDR1 LNHDA, CDR2 SQIVND (reference sequence). V lost 8 bases to trimming and J lost 5 bases; unmatched junction nucleotides: 9. This CDR3 comprises 13 residues. CDR3 protein: CASSNSGTDEQYF. The CDR3 coding sequence is TGTGCCAGTTCTAATTCCGGGACAGACGAGCAGTACTTC.

The rearrangement joins TRBV14 to TRBJ2-2; 10 nucleotides align to TRBD2. Germline-derived CDR1 and CDR2 are SGHDN and FVKESK. The CDR3 is made up of 17 amino acids. V lost 0 bases to trimming and J lost 7 bases; unmatched junction nucleotides: 8. The CDR3 reads CASSQDAAGGPGGELFF. The DNA for the CDR3 is TGTGCCAGCAGCCAAGATGCAGCGGGAGGGCCTGGCGGGGAGCTGTTTTTT.

The chain joins TRBV19 to TRBJ2-7; TRBD1 aligns across 9 bases. The CDR3 spans 14 residues. Germline assignment: CDR1 LNHDA and CDR2 SQIVND (reference sequence). V was pared by 5 bases and J by 4 bases, with 6 bases of the junction left unmatched. CDR3 nucleotides: TGTGCCAGTAGTTCGGGACAGGGTGGTTACGAGCAGTACTTC. This sequence encodes CASSSGQGGYEQYF.

This clone came up a few times. The chain links TRBV11-2 to TRBJ2-6, with 10 bases matching TRBD1. Germline CDR1 SGHAT, CDR2 FQNNGV. The trim removed 5 bases at V and 3 bases at J, leaving 4 bases unmatched. The CDR3 covers 16 residues. CDR3 bases: TGTGCCAGCAGCGTGACAGGGGGCGGTGGGGCCAACGTCCTGACTTTC. Translation gives CASSVTGGGGANVLTF.

In this sample, this clone is large (0.1 to 1%). The J gene is TRBJ1-1, the V gene TRBV30; D ambiguous. The CDR3 length is 13 residues. Deletions cut 0 bases from V and 1 base from J, with 6 bases between. Germline values: CDR1 GTSNPN, CDR2 SVGIG (reference sequence). Here the CDR3 reads CAWSVGWNTEAFF. CDR3 bases: TGTGCCTGGAGTGTCGGGTGGAACACTGAAGCTTTCTTT.

V and J are TRBV27 and TRBJ2-2; the D call may be TRBD1 or TRBD2 (6 bases each). The V end was cut by 5 bases, the J end by 5 bases, with 9 bases between. CDR3 length equals 13 residues. CDR1 and CDR2 (germline): MNHEY, SMNVEV (reference sequence). CDR3 bases: TGTGCCAGCAGTATAGGGGGGACCGGGGAGCTGTTTTTT. Its protein is CASSIGGTGELFF.

In this sample, this clone turned up once. The chain recombines TRBV7-9 with TRBJ2-2; 7 bases agree with TRBD2. The ends lost 2 bases at V and 3 bases at J; junction bases unmatched: 3. Germline-derived CDR1 and CDR2 are SEHNR and FQNEAQ (reference sequence). The CDR3 sequence is 15 residues long. The CDR3 coding sequence is TGTGCCAGCAGCTTATGGGGGGGTGACACCGGGGAGCTGTTTTTT. Translated: CASSLWGGDTGELFF.

The V and J genes are TRBV11-2 and TRBJ2-5; maybe TRBD2 (5 bases). Trimming shortened V by 6 bases and J by 0 bases, and 17 bases separated the two germline ends. The CDR3 length is 16 residues. CDR1 and CDR2 (germline): SGHAT, FQNNGV. CDR3 residues: CASRPRASRNQETQYF. CDR3 nucleotide sequence: TGTGCCAGCAGGCCCCGGGCTAGCAGAAACCAAGAGACCCAGTACTTC.

CDR3 coding DNA: TGTGCCAGCTCACGTCGGCAGATGGATTCCTACGAGCAGTACTTC. It codes for CASSRRQMDSYEQYF. This chain links TRBV18 with TRBJ2-7, with unresolved D. This CDR3 region has 15 residues. V was trimmed by 4 bases and J by 1 base, leaving 14 bases between them. Germline-derived CDR1 and CDR2 are KGHSH and LQKENI.

The chain uses TRBV6-5 and TRBJ1-5, with a tentative D call TRBD1 (6 bases). The length of the CDR3 is 15 residues. V lost 2 bases and J lost 4, with 12 bases in between. Germline V gene lookup returns CDR1 MNHEY and CDR2 SVGAGI. The CDR3 region is CASSYRQALNQPQHF. The CDR3 coding sequence is TGTGCCAGCAGTTACAGACAGGCATTGAATCAGCCCCAGCATTTT.

V and J are TRBV2 and TRBJ2-1, with D maybe TRBD2 (6 bases). The CDR3 runs to 12 residues. From germline, CDR1 is SNHLY and CDR2 FYNNEI. Trimming removed 7 bases at V and 6 bases at J, with 10 bases between. The CDR3 DNA reads TGTGCCAGCACCTGGACTATCAATGAGCAGTTCTTC. It encodes CASTWTINEQFF.

This clone was seen only a few times. The rearrangement joins TRBV19 to TRBJ2-5; 9 nucleotides align to TRBD1. The V segment lost 0 bases and the J segment 1 base; nucleotides outside the gene matches: 6. CDR3 length: 17 residues. Germline V CDR1 and CDR2: LNHDA, SQIVND (reference sequence). The CDR3 sequence is CASSIDGTGRGQETQYF. The CDR3 DNA is TGTGCCAGTAGTATAGACGGGACAGGGCGGGGCCAAGAGACCCAGTACTTC.

Only a few counts were recorded for this clone. The CDR3 protein is CASSLGVTGTEAFF. In nucleotides, the CDR3 is TGTGCCAGCAGCTTAGGGGTGACAGGCACTGAAGCTTTCTTT. The rearrangement links TRBV7-2 to TRBJ1-1, with D possibly matching TRBD1 (6 bases). Trimming pared 1 base from V and 4 bases from J, leaving 10 bases between. Germline V lookup: CDR1 SGHTA, CDR2 FQGNSA. The CDR3 is made up of 14 amino acids.

V gene TRBV25-1 combines with J gene TRBJ2-1; weak D call: TRBD2 (6 bases). The CDR3 loop spans 12 amino acids. Germline V gene lookup returns CDR1 MGHDK and CDR2 SYGVNS. V was pared by 4 bases and J by 13 bases, with 14 bases between. The chain's CDR3 is CASSAAGGGQFF. CDR3 sequence (DNA): TGTGCCAGCAGTGCCGCCGGGGGAGGCCAGTTCTTC.

This clone was seen a handful of times. V and J are TRBV19 and TRBJ1-2, with a tentative D call TRBD1 (5 bases). The CDR3 is 13 residues long. Trimming took off 5 bases at V and 3 bases at J, with 10 bases between the two ends. Per germline, CDR1 LNHDA and CDR2 SQIVND (reference sequence). The CDR3 loop reads CASSSQGDYGYTF. The CDR3 bases are TGTGCCAGTAGTTCGCAGGGTGACTATGGCTACACCTTC.

V usage is TRBV4-1 and J usage is TRBJ1-2; no clear D gene. V was trimmed by 0 bases and J by 4 bases, leaving 9 bases between them. This CDR3 has 14 amino acids. Germline CDR1 and CDR2: MGHRA and YSYEKL. CDR3 sequence: CASSQEDGGYGYTF. The CDR3 coding sequence is TGCGCCAGCAGCCAAGAGGACGGCGGCTATGGCTACACCTTC.

The CDR3 here is CASSRSSGSSYEQYF. CDR3 nucleotide sequence: TGTGCCAGCAGTAGGTCTAGCGGGAGCTCCTACGAGCAGTACTTC. V usage is TRBV7-6 and J usage is TRBJ2-7; TRBD2 aligns across 10 bases. V lost 6 bases to trimming and J lost 0 bases; unmatched junction nucleotides: 5. This CDR3 is built from 15 residues. From germline, CDR1 is SGHVS and CDR2 FNYEAQ.

The chain recombines TRBV4-2 with TRBJ2-5; the D gene is possibly TRBD1 (6 bases). The J call may be in error: the DNA end matches TRBJ2-7 better. The CDR3 runs to 16 residues. Germline values: CDR1 LGHNA, CDR2 YNFKEQ. The CDR3 bases are TGTGCCAGCAGCCAAGCCCAGTTAGGGGGTGTCTACGAGCAGTACTTC. It is translated as CASSQAQLGGVYEQYF.

The chain couples TRBV19 to TRBJ1-1, with TRBD1 identical over 8 bases. V gave up 0 bases and J gave up 0 bases; unmatched junction bases: 6. The CDR3 sequence is 17 residues long. Germline CDR1 and CDR2: LNHDA and SQIVND (reference sequence). This chain's CDR3 is CASSIEAGGSLNTEAFF. The CDR3 nucleotides are TGTGCCAGTAGTATAGAGGCAGGGGGCTCCTTGAACACTGAAGCTTTCTTT.

This clone was seen a handful of times. The V and J genes are TRBV20-1 and TRBJ1-1; no definite D call. Germline V gene sequence: CDR1 DFQATT, CDR2 SNEGSKA (reference sequence). Trimming removed 4 bases from V and 1 base from J, with 4 bases in between. The CDR3 is made up of 11 amino acids. CDR3 region: CSAIRNTEAFF. The CDR3 nucleotides are TGCAGTGCTATCAGGAACACTGAAGCTTTCTTT.

V is TRBV18 and J is TRBJ1-4, with 8 bases matching TRBD1. CDR3 length: 18 residues. CDR1 is KGHSH and CDR2 is LQKENI in the germline V gene. V trimming: 3 bases; J trimming: 3 bases; junction bases outside the gene matches: 12. The CDR3 region is CASSPEGQGGIPNEKLFF. DNA of the CDR3: TGTGCCAGCTCACCCGAAGGACAGGGAGGGATTCCTAATGAAAAACTGTTTTTT. Drawing the rest from reference TRBV18 and TRBJ1-4, the complete variable domain is NAGVMQNPRHLVRRRGQEARLRCSPMKGHSHVYWYRQLPEEGLKFMVYLQKENIIDESGMPKERFSAEFPKEGPSILRIQQVVRGDSAAYFCASSPEGQGGIPNEKLFFGSGTQLSVL.

V gene TRBV6-6 combines with J gene TRBJ1-5; TRBD1 agrees at 7 bases. Trimming at V came to 2 bases and at J to 1 base, leaving 2 bases not matched to a gene. Germline-derived CDR1 and CDR2 are MNHNY and SVGAGI (reference sequence). The length of the CDR3 is 15 residues. The CDR3 DNA reads as TGTGCCAGCAGTTACCAGGACAGGAGCAATCAGCCCCAGCATTTT. Protein sequence: CASSYQDRSNQPQHF.

The V and J genes are TRBV11-1 and TRBJ2-4; D is undetermined. The CDR3 runs to 15 residues. The V end was cut by 4 bases, the J end by 1 base, with 11 bases between. Germline V gene sequence: CDR1 SGHAT, CDR2 FQDESV (reference sequence). In DNA form, the CDR3 reads TGTGCCAGCAGCTCTCGCCTAATGGCCAAAAACATTCAGTACTTC. Translating it yields CASSSRLMAKNIQYF.

DNA of the CDR3: TGTGCCAGCAGTTTGGCAGCCTCCTACGAGCAGTACTTC. It yields the protein CASSLAASYEQYF. This chain uses TRBV6-6 with TRBJ2-7; D gene unclear. The CDR3 totals 13 residues. Trimming shortened V by 4 bases and J by 0 bases, and 7 bases separated the two germline ends. Germline V gene sequence: CDR1 MNHNY, CDR2 SVGAGI (reference sequence).